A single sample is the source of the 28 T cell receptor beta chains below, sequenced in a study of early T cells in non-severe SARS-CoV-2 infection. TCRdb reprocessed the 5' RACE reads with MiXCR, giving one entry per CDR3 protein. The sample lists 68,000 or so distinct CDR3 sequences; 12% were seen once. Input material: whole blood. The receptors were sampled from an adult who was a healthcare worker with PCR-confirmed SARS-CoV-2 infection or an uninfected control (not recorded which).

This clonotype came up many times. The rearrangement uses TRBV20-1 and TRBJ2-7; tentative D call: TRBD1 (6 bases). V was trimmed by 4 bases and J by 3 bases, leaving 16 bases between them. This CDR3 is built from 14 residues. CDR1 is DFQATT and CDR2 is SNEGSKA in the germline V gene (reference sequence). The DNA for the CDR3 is TGCAGTGCTAAACAGGGTGGAGTCTTCTACGAGCAGTACTTC. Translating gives CSAKQGGVFYEQYF.

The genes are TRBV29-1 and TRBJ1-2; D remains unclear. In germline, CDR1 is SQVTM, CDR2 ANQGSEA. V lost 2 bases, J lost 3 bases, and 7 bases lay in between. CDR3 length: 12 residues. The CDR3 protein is CSVETEYYGYTF. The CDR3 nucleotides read TGCAGCGTTGAAACGGAGTACTATGGCTACACCTTC. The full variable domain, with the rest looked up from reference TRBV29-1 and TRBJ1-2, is SAVISQKPSRDICQRGTSLTIQCQVDSQVTMMFWYRQQPGQSLTLIATANQGSEATYESGFVIDKFPISRPNLTFSTLTVSNMSPEDSSIYLCSVETEYYGYTFGSGTRLTVV.

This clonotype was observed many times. CDR3 loop: CSASPVTVQETQYF. Written as DNA, the CDR3 is TGCAGTGCTAGCCCCGTGACAGTCCAAGAGACCCAGTACTTC. The chain is built from TRBV20-1 and TRBJ2-5, with D possibly being TRBD1 (5 bases). Germline V gene lookup returns CDR1 DFQATT and CDR2 SNEGSKA (reference sequence). The V end lost 3 bases, the J end lost 1 base, and 12 bases lay between the germline ends. This CDR3 is 14 amino acids long.

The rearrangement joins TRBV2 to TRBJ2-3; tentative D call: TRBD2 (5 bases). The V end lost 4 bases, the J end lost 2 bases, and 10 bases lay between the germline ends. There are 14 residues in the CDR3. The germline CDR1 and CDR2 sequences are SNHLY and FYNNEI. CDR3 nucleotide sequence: TGTGCCAGCAGTGGCAGCGGCACCACAGATACGCAGTATTTT. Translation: CASSGSGTTDTQYF.

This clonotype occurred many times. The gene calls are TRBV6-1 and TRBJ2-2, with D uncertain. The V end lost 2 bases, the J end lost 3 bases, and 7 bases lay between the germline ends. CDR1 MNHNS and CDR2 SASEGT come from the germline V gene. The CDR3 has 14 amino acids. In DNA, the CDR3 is TGTGCCAGCAGTGAACACACGGACACCGGGGAGCTGTTTTTT. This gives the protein CASSEHTDTGELFF.

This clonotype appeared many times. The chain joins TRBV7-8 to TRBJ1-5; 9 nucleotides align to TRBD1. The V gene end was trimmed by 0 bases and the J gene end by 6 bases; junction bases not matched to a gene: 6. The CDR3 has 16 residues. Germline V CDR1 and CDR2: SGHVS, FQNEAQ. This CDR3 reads CASSLAQGQGGQPQHF. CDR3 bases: TGTGCCAGCAGCTTAGCGCAGGGACAGGGTGGTCAGCCCCAGCATTTT.

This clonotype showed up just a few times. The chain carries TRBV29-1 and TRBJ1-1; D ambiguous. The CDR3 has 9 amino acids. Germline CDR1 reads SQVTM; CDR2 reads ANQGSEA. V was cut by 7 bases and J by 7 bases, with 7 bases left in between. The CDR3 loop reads CSAGFEAFF. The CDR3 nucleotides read TGCAGCGCCGGGTTTGAAGCTTTCTTT.

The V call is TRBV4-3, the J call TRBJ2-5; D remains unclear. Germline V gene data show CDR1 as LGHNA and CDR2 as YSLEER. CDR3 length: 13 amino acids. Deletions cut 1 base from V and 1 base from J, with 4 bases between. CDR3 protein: CASSQASQETQYF. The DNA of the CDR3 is TGCGCCAGCAGCCAAGCCAGCCAAGAGACCCAGTACTTC.

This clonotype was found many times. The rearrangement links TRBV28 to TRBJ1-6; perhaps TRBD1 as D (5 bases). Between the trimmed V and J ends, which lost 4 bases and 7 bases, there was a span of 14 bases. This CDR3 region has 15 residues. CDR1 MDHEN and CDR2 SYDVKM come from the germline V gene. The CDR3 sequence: CASSSGRSRNSPLHF. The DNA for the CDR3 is TGTGCCAGCAGTTCGGGACGATCACGAAATTCACCCCTCCACTTT.

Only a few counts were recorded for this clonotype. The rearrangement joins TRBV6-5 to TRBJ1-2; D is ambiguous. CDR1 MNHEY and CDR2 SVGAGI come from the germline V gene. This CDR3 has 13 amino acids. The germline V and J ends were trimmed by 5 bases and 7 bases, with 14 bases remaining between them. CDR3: CASSRGGSLGYTF. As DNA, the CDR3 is TGTGCCAGCAGTCGAGGTGGAAGCCTTGGCTACACCTTC.

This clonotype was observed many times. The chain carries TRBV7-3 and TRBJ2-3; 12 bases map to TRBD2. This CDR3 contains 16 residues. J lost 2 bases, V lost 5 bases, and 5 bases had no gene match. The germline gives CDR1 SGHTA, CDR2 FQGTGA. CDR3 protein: CASSARLAGDTDTQYF. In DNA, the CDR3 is TGTGCCAGCAGCGCCCGACTAGCGGGGGACACAGATACGCAGTATTTT.

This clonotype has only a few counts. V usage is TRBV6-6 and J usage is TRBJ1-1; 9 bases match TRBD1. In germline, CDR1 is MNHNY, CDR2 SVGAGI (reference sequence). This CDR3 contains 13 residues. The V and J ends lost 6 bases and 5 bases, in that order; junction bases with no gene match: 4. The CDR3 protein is CASRRTGETEAFF. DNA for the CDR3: TGTGCCAGCAGACGGACAGGGGAGACTGAAGCTTTCTTT.

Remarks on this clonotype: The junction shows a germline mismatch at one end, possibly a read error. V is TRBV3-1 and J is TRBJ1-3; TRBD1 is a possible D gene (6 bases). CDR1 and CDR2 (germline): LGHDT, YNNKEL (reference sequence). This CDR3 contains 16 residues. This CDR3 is CASSRTPGTSENTIYF. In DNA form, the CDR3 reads TGTGCCAGCAGCAGAACCCCCGGGACATCTGAAAACACCATATATTTT.

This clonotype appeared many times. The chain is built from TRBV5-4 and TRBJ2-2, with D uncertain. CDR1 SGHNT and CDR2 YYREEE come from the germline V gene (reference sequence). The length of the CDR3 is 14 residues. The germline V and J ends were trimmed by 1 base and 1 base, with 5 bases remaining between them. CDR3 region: CASSLYKNTGELFF. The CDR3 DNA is TGTGCCAGCAGCTTGTATAAGAACACCGGGGAGCTGTTTTTT.

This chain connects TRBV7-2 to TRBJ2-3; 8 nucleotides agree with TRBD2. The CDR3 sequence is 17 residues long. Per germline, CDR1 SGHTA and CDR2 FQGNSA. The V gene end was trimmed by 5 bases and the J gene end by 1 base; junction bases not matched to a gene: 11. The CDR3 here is CASSPSRFGGGTDTQYF. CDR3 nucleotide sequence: TGTGCCAGCAGCCCGTCCCGTTTCGGGGGGGGCACAGATACGCAGTATTTT.

CDR3 sequence: CASSAGTDYGYTF. CDR3 in DNA: TGCGCCAGCTCAGCCGGGACAGATTATGGCTACACCTTC. The chain has TRBV10-1 and TRBJ1-2; 7 bases are a match to TRBD1. J lost 5 bases, V lost 8 bases, and 8 bases had no gene match. The CDR3 has 13 residues. Germline loops: CDR1 WNHNN, CDR2 SYGVQD (reference sequence).

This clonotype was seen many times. CDR3 region: CASSTQGYHQPQHF. CDR3 nucleotide sequence: TGTGCCAGCAGCACTCAGGGATACCATCAGCCCCAGCATTTT. The chain carries TRBV5-6 and TRBJ1-5, with a weak D call TRBD1 (5 bases). In germline, CDR1 is SGHDT, CDR2 YYEEEE. The V end lost 4 bases, the J end lost 5 bases, and 13 bases lay between the germline ends. This CDR3 region has 14 residues.

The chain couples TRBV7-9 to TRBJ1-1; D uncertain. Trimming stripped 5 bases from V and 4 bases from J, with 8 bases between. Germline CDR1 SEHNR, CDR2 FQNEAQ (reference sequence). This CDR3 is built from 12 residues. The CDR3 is CASSLHGTEAFF. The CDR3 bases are TGTGCCAGCAGCCTTCATGGCACTGAAGCTTTCTTT.

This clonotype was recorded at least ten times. CDR3 sequence (DNA): TGTGCCAGCAGCTTAGCGGCGGGGCCTGAGCAGTTCTTC. As protein: CASSLAAGPEQFF. The chain has TRBV11-2 and TRBJ2-1, with D tentatively TRBD2 (6 bases). Germline CDR1 and CDR2: SGHAT and FQNNGV. The V end was cut by 1 base, the J end by 9 bases, with 10 bases between. The CDR3 contains 13 residues.

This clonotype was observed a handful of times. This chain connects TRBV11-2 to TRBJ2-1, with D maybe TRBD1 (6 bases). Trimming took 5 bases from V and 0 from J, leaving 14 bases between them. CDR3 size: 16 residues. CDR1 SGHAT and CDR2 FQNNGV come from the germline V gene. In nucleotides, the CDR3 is TGTGCCAGCAGCCCCCGGGACACCCACTCCTACAATGAGCAGTTCTTC. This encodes CASSPRDTHSYNEQFF.

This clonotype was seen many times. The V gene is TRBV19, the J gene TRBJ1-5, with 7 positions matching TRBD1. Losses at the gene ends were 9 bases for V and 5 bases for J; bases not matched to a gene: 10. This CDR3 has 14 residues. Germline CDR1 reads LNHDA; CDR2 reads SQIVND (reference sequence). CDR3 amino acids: CASLAGGWDQPQHF. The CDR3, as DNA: TGTGCCAGCTTGGCAGGGGGATGGGATCAGCCCCAGCATTTT.

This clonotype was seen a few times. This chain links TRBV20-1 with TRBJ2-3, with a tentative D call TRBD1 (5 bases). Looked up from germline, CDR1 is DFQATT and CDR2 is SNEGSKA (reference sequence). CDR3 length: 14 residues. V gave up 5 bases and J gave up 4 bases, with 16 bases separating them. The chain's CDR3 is CSAWNGWTPDTQYF. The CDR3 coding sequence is TGCAGTGCTTGGAACGGGTGGACACCAGATACGCAGTATTTT.

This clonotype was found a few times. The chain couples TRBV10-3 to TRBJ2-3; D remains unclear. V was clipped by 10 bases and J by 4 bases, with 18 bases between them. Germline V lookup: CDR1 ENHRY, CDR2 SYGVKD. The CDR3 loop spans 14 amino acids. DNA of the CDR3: TGTGCCACCCAAGACCCCCGCGGTGCAGATACGCAGTATTTT. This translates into CATQDPRGADTQYF.

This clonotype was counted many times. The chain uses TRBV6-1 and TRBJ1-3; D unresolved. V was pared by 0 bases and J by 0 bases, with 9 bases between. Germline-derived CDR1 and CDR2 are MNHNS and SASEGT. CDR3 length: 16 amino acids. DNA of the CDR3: TGTGCCAGCAGTGAAGCTACAGCAGCCTCTGGAAACACCATATATTTT. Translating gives CASSEATAASGNTIYF.

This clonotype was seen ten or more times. In nucleotides, the CDR3 is TGCAGTGCTAGAGATGCCGGGACAAGCTCCTACGAGCAGTACTTC. The encoded protein is CSARDAGTSSYEQYF. J is TRBJ2-7 and V is TRBV20-1, with D tentatively TRBD1 (6 bases). Germline lookup yields CDR1 DFQATT and CDR2 SNEGSKA (reference sequence). There are 15 residues in the CDR3. V lost 0 bases to trimming and J lost 0 bases, with 12 bases between them.

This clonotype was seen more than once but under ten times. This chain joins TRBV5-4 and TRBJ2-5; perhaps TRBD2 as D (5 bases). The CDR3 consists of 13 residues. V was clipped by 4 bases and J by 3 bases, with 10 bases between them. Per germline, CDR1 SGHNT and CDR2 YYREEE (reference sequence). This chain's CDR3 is CASSGGSEETQYF. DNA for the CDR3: TGTGCCAGCAGCGGCGGGTCCGAAGAGACCCAGTACTTC. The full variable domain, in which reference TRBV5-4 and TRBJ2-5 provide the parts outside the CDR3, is ETGVTQSPTHLIKTRGQQVTLRCSSQSGHNTVSWYQQALGQGPQFIFQYYREEENGRGNFPPRFSGLQFPNYSSELNVNALELDDSALYLCASSGGSEETQYFGPGTRLLVL.

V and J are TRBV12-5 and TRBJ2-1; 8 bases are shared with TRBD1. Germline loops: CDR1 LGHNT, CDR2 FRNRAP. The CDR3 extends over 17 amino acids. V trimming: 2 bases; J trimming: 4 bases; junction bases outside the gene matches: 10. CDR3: CASGLSHQGAGYNEQFF. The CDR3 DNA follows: TGTGCTAGTGGTTTGAGTCACCAGGGGGCGGGATACAATGAGCAGTTCTTC.

CDR3 protein: CASSPNTPVIDSNYGYTF. CDR3 sequence (DNA): TGTGCCAGCAGTCCCAATACCCCGGTGATTGATTCTAACTATGGCTACACCTTC. This chain joins TRBV28 and TRBJ1-2; D remains ambiguous. In germline, CDR1 is MDHEN, CDR2 SYDVKM. Trimming took 5 bases from V and 0 from J, leaving 22 bases between them. The CDR3 contains 18 residues.